Shown below are 17 T cell receptor beta chains from a single sample sequenced in a study of cytomegalovirus exposure and HLA in healthy donors. Use of 60 Vbeta and 13 Jbeta primers characterized the PCR. Sequencing used immunoSEQ multiplex PCR; TCRdb keeps in-frame clones, though not all of them. The sample records about 130,000 clones, around 86% being singletons. The sequencing sample was made of PBMCs. The source of these receptors is a woman in her forties or fifties in good health and CMV-seropositive.

The rearrangement links TRBV10-3 to TRBJ1-2; TRBD1 agrees at 7 bases. Trimming took 5 bases from V and 8 from J; bases not matched to a gene: 11. The germline V gene encodes CDR1 ENHRY and CDR2 SYGVKD. The CDR3 runs 14 residues. The CDR3 DNA reads as TGTGCCATCAGTTCAAAAACAGGGGACTTAGGCTACACCTTC. This gives the protein CAISSKTGDLGYTF.

The chain couples TRBV30 to TRBJ2-1; tentatively, D is TRBD1 (6 bases). The CDR3 covers 14 residues. V was clipped by 2 bases and J by 0 bases, with 8 bases between them. Germline CDR1 and CDR2: GTSNPN and SVGIG (reference sequence). CDR3 DNA sequence: TGTGCCTGGAGTAGGGGGAGCTCCTACAATGAGCAGTTCTTC. It yields the protein CAWSRGSSYNEQFF.

The CDR3 DNA reads TGTGCCAGCAGCTTGACAGGGCCCTTATCTGGAAACACCATATATTTT. Amino acids: CASSLTGPLSGNTIYF. The V call is TRBV5-4, the J call TRBJ1-3; maybe TRBD1 (6 bases). Trimming shortened V by 1 base and J by 1 base, and 12 bases separated the two germline ends. The CDR3 contains 16 residues. Germline assignment: CDR1 SGHNT and CDR2 YYREEE (reference sequence).

The genes are TRBV7-3 and TRBJ2-1, with D tentatively TRBD1 (7 bases). CDR1 and CDR2 from the germline V gene are SGHTA and FQGTGA. CDR3 length: 17 residues. V lost 1 base, J lost 9 bases, and 22 bases lay in between. The CDR3 nucleotides are TGTGCCAGCAGCTTAAACCCCGGGCCAGGGGGGCGTGGTGAGCAGTTCTTC. Translation gives CASSLNPGPGGRGEQFF.

This clone was observed once. The rearrangement uses TRBV18 and TRBJ2-7, with TRBD2 as a possible D gene (7 bases). Trimming pared 1 base from V and 7 bases from J, leaving 23 bases between. The CDR3 covers 17 residues. Germline V gives CDR1 KGHSH, CDR2 LQKENI. CDR3 DNA: TGTGCCAGCTCACCACTTAGGGGAGTCGAGGGGGGGAAGGAGCAGTACTTC. Its translation: CASSPLRGVEGGKEQYF.

This clone came up a few times. This chain links TRBV5-8 with TRBJ2-7; tentative D call: TRBD1 (5 bases). The CDR3 consists of 13 residues. Trimming removed 2 bases from V and 6 bases from J, with 12 bases in between. Germline-derived CDR1 and CDR2 are SGHTS and YDEGEE. The CDR3 region is CASSLGVGSEQYF. CDR3 DNA: TGTGCCAGCAGCTTAGGGGTGGGCTCCGAGCAGTACTTC.

The chain recombines TRBV6-1 with TRBJ1-1; a weak D match, TRBD1 (5 bases). Germline lookup yields CDR1 MNHNS and CDR2 SASEGT. CDR3 size: 14 residues. Trimming shortened V by 2 bases and J by 1 base, and 8 bases separated the two germline ends. CDR3 nucleotides: TGTGCCAGCAGTGAACAGGGAGGGAACACTGAAGCTTTCTTT. It translates to CASSEQGGNTEAFF.

The chain carries TRBV6-6 and TRBJ2-5, with a possible D match to TRBD1 (5 bases). Judging by the DNA end, TRBJ2-7 fits better; the J call may be wrong. The CDR3 is 14 residues long. Germline CDR1 reads MNHNY; CDR2 reads SVGAGI (reference sequence). This CDR3 reads CASSYSQGTYEQYF. For the CDR3, the DNA is TGTGCCAGCAGTTACAGCCAGGGAACCTACGAGCAGTACTTC.

A few counts support this clone. The genes are TRBV7-3 and TRBJ2-3, with 10 bases that match TRBD2. CDR3 length: 13 residues. J was trimmed by 10 bases and V by 5 bases; bases with no gene match: 6. Germline CDR1 is SGHTA and CDR2 is FQGTGA. The CDR3 bases are TGTGCCAGCAGCCTATTAGCGGGGGGAGCGCAGTATTTT. It codes for CASSLLAGGAQYF.

V usage is TRBV6-6 and J usage is TRBJ2-1; the D gene is possibly TRBD2 (6 bases). Germline CDR1 MNHNY, CDR2 SVGAGI (reference sequence). The V and J ends lost 7 bases and 8 bases respectively, with 21 bases between them. The CDR3 runs to 15 residues. The CDR3 bases are TGTGCCAGCACCCCCTCCTTCGGGAGAAGATATGAGCAGTTCTTC. The encoded protein is CASTPSFGRRYEQFF.

The J gene is TRBJ2-5, the V gene TRBV7-8, with D possibly matching TRBD1 (5 bases). V lost 5 bases, J lost 1 base, and 11 bases lay in between. The CDR3 contains 14 residues. The germline V gene encodes CDR1 SGHVS and CDR2 FQNEAQ. CDR3: CASSLRQTQETQYF. CDR3 coding DNA: TGTGCCAGCAGCCTAAGACAGACCCAAGAGACCCAGTACTTC.

The V call is TRBV30, the J call TRBJ1-5, with D perhaps TRBD1 (5 bases). The CDR3 length is 14 residues. V gave up 3 bases and J gave up 4 bases, with 13 bases separating them. Germline V gene lookup returns CDR1 GTSNPN and CDR2 SVGIG (reference sequence). The CDR3 loop reads CAWSRAGLNQPQHF. In DNA form, the CDR3 reads TGTGCCTGGAGCAGGGCAGGGTTAAATCAGCCCCAGCATTTT.

The chain has TRBV7-8 and TRBJ2-1; unclear D gene. The germline V gene encodes CDR1 SGHVS and CDR2 FQNEAQ. V gave up 5 bases and J gave up 0 bases, with 11 bases separating them. The CDR3 runs 15 residues. CDR3 sequence reads: CASSPPGSSYNEQFF. CDR3 nucleotide sequence: TGTGCCAGCAGCCCCCCGGGTAGCTCCTACAATGAGCAGTTCTTC.

The rearrangement uses TRBV2 and TRBJ1-2; D uncertain. V lost 5 bases to trimming and J lost 5 bases, with 12 bases between them. Germline CDR1 reads SNHLY; CDR2 reads FYNNEI. The CDR3 loop spans 13 amino acids. The CDR3 coding sequence is TGTGCCAGCAGTTCGACACCAGGATATGGCTACACCTTC. Its translation is CASSSTPGYGYTF.

This chain uses TRBV19 with TRBJ1-5; TRBD1 might be the D (6 bases). Germline lookup yields CDR1 LNHDA and CDR2 SQIVND (reference sequence). The V gene lost 6 bases and the J gene lost 0 bases, with 12 bases spanning the gap. The CDR3 has 15 residues. CDR3 amino acids: CASRTGAYSNQPQHF. CDR3 nucleotide sequence: TGTGCCAGTAGGACAGGTGCCTATAGCAATCAGCCCCAGCATTTT.

The chain recombines TRBV4-1 with TRBJ1-2; D perhaps matches TRBD1 (6 bases). Germline CDR1 is MGHRA and CDR2 is YSYEKL. The CDR3 contains 15 residues. V lost 5 bases, J lost 5 bases, and 18 bases lay in between. This chain's CDR3 is CASSSGGRGRYGYTF. The CDR3 DNA sequence: TGCGCCAGCAGCTCAGGCGGCAGGGGCAGATATGGCTACACCTTC.

CDR3 loop: CASSLRTGEGNTEAFF. DNA for the CDR3: TGCGCCAGCAGCTTGCGGACAGGGGAAGGTAACACTGAAGCTTTCTTT. J is TRBJ1-1 and V is TRBV5-1; TRBD1 agrees at 9 bases. Looked up from germline, CDR1 is SGHRS and CDR2 is YFSETQ. V lost 1 base, J lost 2 bases, and 6 bases stayed unmatched. This CDR3 spans 16 amino acids.